These T cell receptor beta chains were read from a single sample in a study of post-analysis software for immune sequencing data. TCRdb ran MiXCR on the PCR reads and lists one entry per CDR3 protein. The table includes about 200,000 distinct CDR3 sequences, roughly 30% detected once. Sequencing was done on a sample of blood. The receptors derive from a girl between 2 and 17 years old with multiple sclerosis. Each CDR3 is given with its conserved first and last residue. D genes are given only for firm matches. The size of a clone is reported for some rows only, either as once, few or many, or as a class for expanded clones.

clone_size: many; d_call: TRBD2; v_call: TRBV7-6; j_call: TRBJ2-1; cdr3_nt: TGTGCCAGCAGTCAGAGCGGGGGGGCACATGAGCAGTTCTTC; cdr3_aa: CASSQSGGAHEQFF
clone_size: .; d_call: .; v_call: TRBV5-1; j_call: TRBJ1-4; cdr3_nt: TGCGCCAGCAGCTTGGTATCCGGGCTTAATGAAAAACTGTTTTTT; cdr3_aa: CASSLVSGLNEKLFF
clone_size: .; d_call: TRBD1; v_call: TRBV4-2; j_call: TRBJ1-3; cdr3_nt: TGTGCCAGCAGCCAAGAAGGAGGACAGGGGGCTGGAAACACCATATATTTT; cdr3_aa: CASSQEGGQGAGNTIYF
clone_size: many; d_call: .; v_call: TRBV21-1; j_call: TRBJ2-7; cdr3_nt: TGTGCCAGCAGCAAAAGGACAGGTACCTACGAGCAGTACTTC; cdr3_aa: CASSKRTGTYEQYF
clone_size: many; d_call: .; v_call: TRBV21-1; j_call: TRBJ2-5; cdr3_nt: TGTGCCAGCAGCCACAGAGTAGGAGAGACCCAGTACTTC; cdr3_aa: CASSHRVGETQYF
clone_size: .; d_call: .; v_call: TRBV25-1; j_call: TRBJ1-6; cdr3_nt: TGTGCCAGCAGTGAATCGGCAGGACTCTATAATTCACCCCTCCACTTT; cdr3_aa: CASSESAGLYNSPLHF
clone_size: many; d_call: .; v_call: TRBV12-3/TRBV12-4; j_call: TRBJ1-2; cdr3_nt: TGTGCCAGCAGCACCGGTTGGGGGGAAGCGGGCTACACCTTC; cdr3_aa: CASSTGWGEAGYTF
clone_size: .; d_call: .; v_call: TRBV5-1; j_call: TRBJ2-3; cdr3_nt: TGCGCCAGCAGCTTCGACGGGATTCGGACAGATACGCAGTATTTT; cdr3_aa: CASSFDGIRTDTQYF
clone_size: .; d_call: .; v_call: TRBV29-1; j_call: TRBJ2-2; cdr3_nt: TGCAGCGTCCGATCCATATCGAACACCGGGGAGCTGTTTTTT; cdr3_aa: CSVRSISNTGELFF
clone_size: few; d_call: .; v_call: TRBV28; j_call: TRBJ1-1; cdr3_nt: TGTGCCAGCAGACCACTCTGGGGGCCCACTGAAGCTTTCTTT; cdr3_aa: CASRPLWGPTEAFF
clone_size: few; d_call: .; v_call: TRBV27; j_call: TRBJ2-5; cdr3_nt: TGTGCCAGCAGTTTATCGGGAGAGGCGGGGCAGTACTTC; cdr3_aa: CASSLSGEAGQYF
clone_size: many; d_call: .; v_call: TRBV7-3; j_call: TRBJ2-1; cdr3_nt: TGTGCCAGCAGCTCCGGCGGCTCCACCTACAATGAGCAGTTCTTC; cdr3_aa: CASSSGGSTYNEQFF
clone_size: many; d_call: .; v_call: TRBV20-1; j_call: TRBJ2-1; cdr3_nt: TGCAGTGCTAGAACCCCAAAGGTGGAAAATGAGCAGTTCTTC; cdr3_aa: CSARTPKVENEQFF
clone_size: .; d_call: TRBD2; v_call: TRBV4-1; j_call: TRBJ2-7; cdr3_nt: TGCGCCAGCAGCCAAGGGGGCGGGGGTCTAACCTACGAGCAGTACTTC; cdr3_aa: CASSQGGGGLTYEQYF
clone_size: few; d_call: .; v_call: TRBV7-2; j_call: TRBJ1-5; cdr3_nt: TGTGCCAGCAGCACCCTATGGCAGGACCAGCCCCAGCATTTT; cdr3_aa: CASSTLWQDQPQHF
clone_size: many; d_call: TRBD1; v_call: TRBV7-9; j_call: TRBJ2-5; cdr3_nt: TGTGCCAGCAGCTTAGCCCGAACGACAGGGGCTATGGAGACCCAGTACTTC; cdr3_aa: CASSLARTTGAMETQYF
clone_size: few; d_call: TRBD1; v_call: TRBV7-9; j_call: TRBJ1-6; cdr3_nt: TGTGCCAGCAGCTTCCAGGACAGGGATAATTCACCCCTCCACTTT; cdr3_aa: CASSFQDRDNSPLHF
clone_size: many; d_call: .; v_call: TRBV7-9; j_call: TRBJ2-7; cdr3_nt: TGTGCCAGCAGCTTAATCAGGGTCAAGGACGAGCAGTACTTC; cdr3_aa: CASSLIRVKDEQYF
clone_size: many; d_call: TRBD1; v_call: TRBV5-1; j_call: TRBJ2-5; cdr3_nt: TGCGCCAGCAGCTTGGAAGGGGGCGGAGAGACCCAGTACTTC; cdr3_aa: CASSLEGGGETQYF
clone_size: many; d_call: .; v_call: TRBV20-1; j_call: TRBJ1-5; cdr3_nt: TGCAGTGCTAGAGTTCATAAGGGTATAAGCAGCAATCAGCCCCAGCATTTT; cdr3_aa: CSARVHKGISSNQPQHF
clone_size: many; d_call: .; v_call: TRBV5-1; j_call: TRBJ2-7; cdr3_nt: TGCGCCAGCAGCTCGGCAGGGACCTCCTACGAGCAGTACTTC; cdr3_aa: CASSSAGTSYEQYF
clone_size: many; d_call: TRBD2; v_call: TRBV12-3/TRBV12-4; j_call: TRBJ2-5; cdr3_nt: TGTGCCAGCAGTTTAAGGACTAGCGCCTTCCAAGAGACCCAGTACTTC; cdr3_aa: CASSLRTSAFQETQYF
clone_size: many; d_call: .; v_call: TRBV5-1; j_call: TRBJ1-2; cdr3_nt: TGCGCCAGCAGCTTGGCCCCCGGGGCGGGCTACACCTTC; cdr3_aa: CASSLAPGAGYTF
clone_size: many; d_call: TRBD2; v_call: TRBV5-1; j_call: TRBJ2-1; cdr3_nt: TGCGCCAGCAGCGTGGGACTAGTGCGTCTCAATGAGCAGTTCTTC; cdr3_aa: CASSVGLVRLNEQFF
clone_size: many; d_call: .; v_call: TRBV28; j_call: TRBJ2-7; cdr3_nt: TGTGCCAGCAGTTTTCGGGCCTACGAGCAGTACTTC; cdr3_aa: CASSFRAYEQYF
clone_size: .; d_call: .; v_call: TRBV5-1; j_call: TRBJ2-3; cdr3_nt: TGCGCCAGCAGCTTGATCGGCTACGCAGATACGCAGTATTTT; cdr3_aa: CASSLIGYADTQYF
clone_size: .; d_call: .; v_call: TRBV20-1; j_call: TRBJ1-1; cdr3_nt: TGCAGTGTTCGAAGGCACGGGGTGAACACTGAAGCTTTCTTT; cdr3_aa: CSVRRHGVNTEAFF
clone_size: few; d_call: TRBD1; v_call: TRBV20-1; j_call: TRBJ2-3; cdr3_nt: TGCAGTGCAAACCCCCCGACCTCAGGGGGCGAAGGAGATACGCAGTATTTT; cdr3_aa: CSANPPTSGGEGDTQYF
clone_size: .; d_call: TRBD1; v_call: TRBV3-1; j_call: TRBJ1-1; cdr3_nt: TGTGCCAGCAGCCCCCGGACAGGGGGCGATGCTTTCTTT; cdr3_aa: CASSPRTGGDAFF
clone_size: many; d_call: .; v_call: TRBV7-2; j_call: TRBJ1-1; cdr3_nt: TGTGCCAGCAGCTTAGGGTCGGGGATGAACACTGAAGCTTTCTTT; cdr3_aa: CASSLGSGMNTEAFF
clone_size: few; d_call: .; v_call: TRBV20-1; j_call: TRBJ2-6; cdr3_nt: TGCAGTGCTAGAAGATTCTTACCTGAGGCTGGGGCCAACGTCCTGACTTTC; cdr3_aa: CSARRFLPEAGANVLTF
clone_size: many; d_call: .; v_call: TRBV29-1; j_call: TRBJ2-7; cdr3_nt: TGCAGCGTTGAAAAGTGGGACGGCAAGAGCTCCTACGAGCAGTACTTC; cdr3_aa: CSVEKWDGKSSYEQYF
clone_size: .; d_call: TRBD1; v_call: TRBV25-1; j_call: TRBJ2-3; cdr3_nt: TGTGCCAGCAGTGCCGACAGGGCTAGCACAGATACGCAGTATTTT; cdr3_aa: CASSADRASTDTQYF
clone_size: .; d_call: .; v_call: TRBV12-3/TRBV12-4; j_call: TRBJ2-7; cdr3_nt: TGTGCCAGCAGTTTATCGAATAGCGAGATCTACGAGCAGTACTTC; cdr3_aa: CASSLSNSEIYEQYF
clone_size: many; d_call: .; v_call: TRBV4-2; j_call: TRBJ1-2; cdr3_nt: TGTGCCAGCAGCCAGAGGGGCCTTTTTTATGGCTACACCTTC; cdr3_aa: CASSQRGLFYGYTF
clone_size: many; d_call: .; v_call: TRBV5-1; j_call: TRBJ2-3; cdr3_nt: TGCGCCAGCAGCTTGGCCAAGGGGATTTGGACAGATACGCAGTATTTT; cdr3_aa: CASSLAKGIWTDTQYF
clone_size: .; d_call: .; v_call: TRBV2; j_call: TRBJ1-1; cdr3_nt: TGTGCCAGCAGTGAAGAACCGAACACTGAAGCTTTCTTT; cdr3_aa: CASSEEPNTEAFF
clone_size: many; d_call: TRBD1; v_call: TRBV6-5; j_call: TRBJ1-5; cdr3_nt: TGTGCCAGCAGTTACACAGGGGGCAGCAATCAGCCCCAGCATTTT; cdr3_aa: CASSYTGGSNQPQHF
clone_size: .; d_call: .; v_call: TRBV2; j_call: TRBJ1-1; cdr3_nt: TGTGCCAGCCGGGACGGGGGTAGAGACACTGAAGCTTTCTTT; cdr3_aa: CASRDGGRDTEAFF
clone_size: .; d_call: TRBD2; v_call: TRBV20-1; j_call: TRBJ2-2; cdr3_nt: TGCAGTGCTAGCCCTCCTAGCGGGGGCCTCGGGGGCGGGGAGCTGTTTTTT; cdr3_aa: CSASPPSGGLGGGELFF
clone_size: many; d_call: TRBD2; v_call: TRBV20-1; j_call: TRBJ2-7; cdr3_nt: TGCAGTGCTAGGCTAGCGGGATCAAGGTACGAGCAGTACTTC; cdr3_aa: CSARLAGSRYEQYF
clone_size: many; d_call: .; v_call: TRBV9; j_call: TRBJ2-1; cdr3_nt: TGTGCCAGCAGCGTAGAGAGCGGAACCTACAATGAGCAGTTCTTC; cdr3_aa: CASSVESGTYNEQFF
clone_size: .; d_call: TRBD2; v_call: TRBV7-2; j_call: TRBJ2-1; cdr3_nt: TGTGCCAGCAGCTTATCTAGCGGAACTCACAATGAGCAGTTCTTC; cdr3_aa: CASSLSSGTHNEQFF
clone_size: .; d_call: .; v_call: TRBV18; j_call: TRBJ2-6; cdr3_nt: TGTGCCAGTAAGAGCTCTGGGGTCAACGTCCTGACTTTC; cdr3_aa: CASKSSGVNVLTF
clone_size: many; d_call: .; v_call: TRBV27; j_call: TRBJ2-1; cdr3_nt: TGTGCCAGTACTGATGGGAGGAATGAGCAGTTCTTC; cdr3_aa: CASTDGRNEQFF
clone_size: .; d_call: .; v_call: TRBV2; j_call: TRBJ2-1; cdr3_nt: TGTGCCAGCAGCTTAGTAACCAATGAGCAGTTCTTC; cdr3_aa: CASSLVTNEQFF
clone_size: .; d_call: TRBD2; v_call: TRBV7-9; j_call: TRBJ2-7; cdr3_nt: TGTGCCAGCAGCACCAGACTAGCGGATAGATTCTCCTACGAGCAGTACTTC; cdr3_aa: CASSTRLADRFSYEQYF
clone_size: many; d_call: .; v_call: TRBV12-3/TRBV12-4; j_call: TRBJ2-7; cdr3_nt: TGTGCCAGCAGTGTCAGCTACGAGCAGTACTTC; cdr3_aa: CASSVSYEQYF
clone_size: few; d_call: TRBD1; v_call: TRBV12-3/TRBV12-4; j_call: TRBJ2-7; cdr3_nt: TGTGCCAGCAGCCAAGCCGGGACAGGGGGCTCCGAGCAGTACTTC; cdr3_aa: CASSQAGTGGSEQYF
clone_size: few; d_call: TRBD1; v_call: TRBV5-1; j_call: TRBJ2-5; cdr3_nt: TGCGCCAGCAGGCCAGGGACAGGGGAAGAGACCCAGTACTTC; cdr3_aa: CASRPGTGEETQYF
clone_size: many; d_call: TRBD2; v_call: TRBV20-1; j_call: TRBJ2-1; cdr3_nt: TGCAGTGCTCCGAGCGCGGGAGGGCCCCGAGAGCAGTTCTTC; cdr3_aa: CSAPSAGGPREQFF